This TCR beta chain derives from a study of CD8+ T cells in alopecia areata. Following extraction, RNA underwent reverse transcription to cDNA, which served as the sequencing template. Here immunoSEQ multiplex PCR was the method, and the copy in TCRdb shows in-frame clones only, minus some. The sample lists about 140,000 clones; approximately 85% were seen once. Regarding the study as a whole: Lesional tissue from the scalp (especially in alopecia totalis/universalis) showed higher clonality than normal scalp. Numerous expanded lesional clones remained in scalp and blood during tofacitinib.

In the case of this clone: The antigen is undetermined.

Regarding treatment: oral pan-JAK inhibitor, 5-10 mg twice daily. Both peripheral blood and punch biopsies of lesional scalp skin were obtained from patients who had alopecia areata. PBMCs were stained for CD3, CD4 and CD8, and CD4+ and CD8+ T cells were sorted. V lost 6 bases to trimming and J lost 1 base, with 12 bases between them. Germline CDR1 reads MNHEY; CDR2 reads SVGAGI. This CDR3 is 14 amino acids long. The material was CD8+ T cells sorted from blood, obtained at week 4, from a patient treated with tofacitinib. This TCR was sampled from a human donor with alopecia areata. J is TRBJ1-1 and V is TRBV6-5, with D uncertain. The CDR3, as DNA: TGTGCCAGCAGCTTCGGTGGACCGAACACTGAAGCTTTCTTT. Translation gives CASSFGGPNTEAFF.